The TCR beta chain under discussion was sequenced for a study of Graves' ophthalmopathy and Graves' hyperthyroidism. Across the whole study: In this cohort's terms, stable hyperthyroidism meant no ophthalmopathy by 18 months of follow-up.

Symptoms, serum thyroxine and TRAb, thyroid ultrasound, and orbital computed tomography formed the diagnostic basis. General study results and limits: The authors also found most expanded thyroid clonotypes above 0.001 frequency in blood.

The authors amplified TCR beta CDR3 regions from RNA transcripts. HTBI primers were used in a first-round RT-PCR, which preceded a second-round multiplex PCR. TCRdb analysed the multiplex PCR reads with MiXCR anew, one entry per CDR3 protein. The sample lists over a million distinct CDR3 sequences, about 36% occurring once. With respect to this clonotype: Its target is unknown.

The origin of this receptor is an adult man with Graves' hyperthyroidism. The sample comprised peripheral blood or thyroid tissue (not recorded which).

The CDR3 nucleotides read TGTGCCAGCAGCTTAGGGTACTCTTACCTCAACCGGGAGCAGTACTTC. As protein: CASSLGYSYLNREQYF. The chain carries TRBV7-9 and TRBJ2-7; D ambiguous. The ends were cut back, 1 base at V and 7 bases at J, with 20 bases in the middle. The CDR3 covers 16 residues. Germline V gene data show CDR1 as SEHNR and CDR2 as FQNEAQ (reference sequence).